The 29 T cell receptor beta chains below all came from one sample that was sequenced in a study of blood T cell repertoires in COVID-19. Measured with immunoSEQ multiplex PCR; TCRdb has only the in-frame clones, and not every one. The sample records around 130,000 clones, around 80% being singletons. Input material: PBMCs or T cells enriched from blood (not recorded which). These receptors were collected from a man in his forties with acute COVID-19.

This chain joins TRBV5-1 and TRBJ2-1, with D perhaps TRBD2 (6 bases). CDR3 length: 15 residues. Germline V gene data show CDR1 as SGHRS and CDR2 as YFSETQ. V was cut by 3 bases and J by 2 bases, with 12 bases left in between. The DNA for the CDR3 is TGCGCCAGCAGCTCCACGGGAGACGCCTACAATGAGCAGTTCTTC. It encodes CASSSTGDAYNEQFF. The full variable domain, in which reference TRBV5-1 and TRBJ2-1 provide the parts outside the CDR3, is KAGVTQTPRYLIKTRGQQVTLSCSPISGHRSVSWYQQTPGQGLQFLFEYFSETQRNKGNFPGRFSGRQFSNSRSEMNVSTLELGDSALYLCASSSTGDAYNEQFFGPGTRLTVL.

This sequence joins TRBV10-3 and TRBJ2-5; TRBD1 might be the D (6 bases). The CDR3 consists of 13 residues. In germline, CDR1 is ENHRY, CDR2 SYGVKD. Deletions cut 5 bases from V and 2 bases from J, with 9 bases between. This CDR3 reads CAISLGGQETQYF. CDR3 sequence (DNA): TGTGCCATCAGTCTAGGGGGACAAGAGACCCAGTACTTC.

The V call is TRBV4-2, the J call TRBJ2-3, with D maybe TRBD1 (5 bases). Trimming stripped 0 bases from V and 1 base from J, with 8 bases between. The V gene's germline CDR1 is LGHNA and CDR2 YNFKEQ. CDR3 length equals 15 residues. CDR3 sequence reads: CASSQEVGGTDTQYF. The CDR3, as DNA: TGTGCCAGCAGCCAAGAAGTAGGGGGCACAGATACGCAGTATTTT.

The gene calls are TRBV6-2 or TRBV6-3 and TRBJ2-2, with D uncertain. The germline CDR1 and CDR2 sequences are MNHEY and SVGEGT. V was shortened by 6 bases and J by 1 base, with 15 bases between the two germline ends. There are 16 residues in the CDR3. The CDR3 region is CASSPLKTGNTGELFF. The CDR3 nucleotides are TGTGCCAGCAGCCCCCTTAAGACTGGGAACACCGGGGAGCTGTTTTTT.

The chain recombines TRBV6-5 with TRBJ1-5; the D is unclear. Per the germline V gene, CDR1 is MNHEY and CDR2 is SVGAGI. V dropped 2 bases and J dropped 2 bases, with 7 bases sitting between them. The length of the CDR3 is 14 residues. This CDR3 reads CASSYELGNQPQHF. In DNA, the CDR3 is TGTGCCAGCAGTTACGAACTGGGCAATCAGCCCCAGCATTTT.

This sequence joins TRBV19 and TRBJ2-1; 8 nucleotides align to TRBD2. Germline CDR1 and CDR2: LNHDA and SQIVND (reference sequence). The V and J ends lost 3 bases and 8 bases, in that order; junction bases with no gene match: 9. CDR3 length: 15 residues. The CDR3 nucleotides are TGTGCCAGTAGTATTTATCAAGCGGGAGCTTATGAGCAGTTCTTC. It is translated as CASSIYQAGAYEQFF.

The chain couples TRBV5-1 to TRBJ1-1; D ambiguous. CDR3 size: 14 residues. Germline values: CDR1 SGHRS, CDR2 YFSETQ. Trimming cost V 1 base and J 1 base, with 8 bases left between them. The CDR3 loop is CASSLNSQNTEAFF. The CDR3, as DNA: TGCGCCAGCAGCTTGAACTCCCAGAACACTGAAGCTTTCTTT. The variable domain in full, completed from reference TRBV5-1 and TRBJ1-1, reads KAGVTQTPRYLIKTRGQQVTLSCSPISGHRSVSWYQQTPGQGLQFLFEYFSETQRNKGNFPGRFSGRQFSNSRSEMNVSTLELGDSALYLCASSLNSQNTEAFFGQGTRLTVV.

In this sample, this clone turned up a few times. This chain links TRBV19 with TRBJ1-2; TRBD1 might be the D (6 bases). CDR3 length: 16 amino acids. Trimming stripped 5 bases from V and 4 bases from J, with 20 bases between. CDR1 and CDR2 from the germline V gene are LNHDA and SQIVND (reference sequence). The CDR3 region is CASSPRDTYDAYGYTF. CDR3 bases: TGTGCCAGTAGTCCCCGGGACACCTATGATGCCTATGGCTACACCTTC.

The chain uses TRBV3-1 (or the pseudogene TRBV3-2) and TRBJ2-1; 7 bases align to TRBD2. Germline V gene lookup returns CDR1 LGHDT and CDR2 YNNKEL (reference sequence). This CDR3 is 12 amino acids long. The V and J ends lost 8 bases and 8 bases, in that order; junction bases with no gene match: 6. This chain's CDR3 is CASWGGGHEQFF. The CDR3 nucleotides are TGTGCCAGCTGGGGCGGGGGTCATGAGCAGTTCTTC.

The chain has TRBV28 and TRBJ1-4; D gene ambiguous. The V and J ends lost 2 bases and 8 bases respectively, with 12 bases between them. CDR1 is MDHEN, CDR2 SYDVKM, per germline. The CDR3 has 14 residues. The CDR3 DNA sequence: TGTGCCAGCAGTTTACCCGGGTTAGAAGAAAAACTGTTTTTT. Protein product: CASSLPGLEEKLFF.

This sequence joins TRBV28 and TRBJ1-6, with 8 bases identical to TRBD1. The junction had 12 bases not matched to a gene; V was cut back by 4 bases and J by 7 bases. The CDR3 totals 17 residues. Germline CDR1 MDHEN, CDR2 SYDVKM. The DNA for the CDR3 is TGTGCCAGCAGTTCCCTTGACCGACAGGGGTGGAATTCACCCCTCCACTTT. It codes for CASSSLDRQGWNSPLHF. Supplemented by reference TRBV28 and TRBJ1-6, the full variable domain reads DVKVTQSSRYLVKRTGEKVFLECVQDMDHENMFWYRQDPGLGLRLIYFSYDVKMKEKGDIPEGYSVSREKKERFSLILESASTNQTSMYLCASSSLDRQGWNSPLHFGNGTRLTVT.

The chain has TRBV5-6 and TRBJ1-3, with D possibly being TRBD1 (5 bases). Trimming shortened V by 1 base and J by 0 bases, and 8 bases separated the two germline ends. Germline CDR1 reads SGHDT; CDR2 reads YYEEEE. CDR3 length: 15 amino acids. The CDR3, as DNA: TGTGCCAGCAGCTTGTCGGGGGTCTCTGGAAACACCATATATTTT. This translates into CASSLSGVSGNTIYF.

The chain employs TRBV5-1 and TRBJ1-2; possibly TRBD1 for D (5 bases). From germline, CDR1 is SGHRS and CDR2 YFSETQ. Trimming cost V 2 bases and J 1 base, with 12 bases left between them. There are 15 residues in the CDR3. The CDR3 DNA is TGCGCCAGCAGCTTCTCGATCCAGGGTAACTATGGCTACACCTTC. Its translation: CASSFSIQGNYGYTF.

This clone was picked up a small number of times. The rearrangement links TRBV28 to TRBJ2-2; D ambiguous. The V gene's germline CDR1 is MDHEN and CDR2 SYDVKM. The V end lost 7 bases, the J end lost 3 bases, and 9 bases lay between the germline ends. This CDR3 region has 13 residues. This chain's CDR3 is CASTPVHTGELFF. DNA of the CDR3: TGTGCCAGCACCCCCGTCCACACCGGGGAGCTGTTTTTT.

J is TRBJ1-2 and V is TRBV27, with 8 bases that match TRBD1. Trimming cost V 8 bases and J 8 bases; bases outside gene matches: 10. This CDR3 comprises 13 residues. The germline CDR1 and CDR2 sequences are MNHEY and SMNVEV (reference sequence). CDR3 coding DNA: TGTGCCAGCTCGGGACAGGAGGAGTTCGGCTACACCTTC. It translates to CASSGQEEFGYTF.

The chain employs TRBV20-1 and TRBJ1-2, with 7 bases that match TRBD1. In germline, CDR1 is DFQATT, CDR2 SNEGSKA (reference sequence). This CDR3 spans 14 amino acids. Unmatched junction bases numbered 6, after V lost 3 bases and J lost 2 bases. CDR3 bases: TGCAGTGCTAGTAGGGACAGCCCCAACTATGGCTACACCTTC. Translation gives CSASRDSPNYGYTF.

Here the CDR3 reads CASSQDTGPGNTIYF. The CDR3 DNA reads as TGTGCCAGCAGCCAAGATACCGGTCCTGGAAACACCATATATTTT. This chain uses TRBV3-1 (or the pseudogene TRBV3-2) with TRBJ1-3; no clear D gene. CDR1 and CDR2 from the germline V gene are LGHDT and YNNKEL (reference sequence). The CDR3 has 15 amino acids. The ends were cut back, 0 bases at V and 2 bases at J, with 8 bases in the middle.

CDR3 DNA: TGCGCCAGCGCGGGACTAGCGGGGGATACGCAGTATTTT. Translation: CASAGLAGDTQYF. The chain couples TRBV4-1 to TRBJ2-3; 13 nucleotides align to TRBD2. CDR1 and CDR2 from the germline V gene are MGHRA and YSYEKL. V lost 8 bases to trimming and J lost 6 bases; unmatched junction nucleotides: 2. This CDR3 is built from 13 residues.

The chain employs TRBV2 and TRBJ2-2; 7 bases map to TRBD2. V gave up 3 bases and J gave up 1 base; unmatched junction bases: 5. Germline values: CDR1 SNHLY, CDR2 FYNNEI. The CDR3 totals 16 residues. The CDR3 coding sequence is TGTGCCAGCAGTGATGTCCTAGCGGAGAACACCGGGGAGCTGTTTTTT. It codes for CASSDVLAENTGELFF.

The rearrangement links TRBV27 to TRBJ1-5, with 8 positions matching TRBD1. Germline CDR1 reads MNHEY; CDR2 reads SMNVEV (reference sequence). The length of the CDR3 is 14 residues. The J segment lost 1 base and the V segment lost 7 bases, leaving 3 bases of the junction unmatched. Here the CDR3 reads CASNNRGSNQPQHF. DNA for the CDR3: TGTGCCAGCAATAACAGGGGGAGCAATCAGCCCCAGCATTTT.

The chain employs TRBV15 and TRBJ2-1; D is perhaps TRBD2 (5 bases). The CDR3 is 17 residues long. Trimming removed 0 bases from V and 0 bases from J, with 12 bases in between. Germline loops: CDR1 LNHNV, CDR2 YYDKDF (reference sequence). The CDR3 is CATSREGGRSSYNEQFF. The CDR3, as DNA: TGTGCCACCAGCAGAGAGGGCGGGCGGAGCTCCTACAATGAGCAGTTCTTC.

This rearrangement joins TRBV3-1 (or the pseudogene TRBV3-2) to TRBJ2-7, with TRBD1 as a possible D gene (5 bases). There are 14 residues in the CDR3. The germline V gene has CDR1 LGHDT and CDR2 YNNKEL (reference sequence). V lost 3 bases and J 0 bases, leaving 9 bases between the germline ends. The CDR3 nucleotides are TGTGCCAGCAGCCAGCAGGGTAACTCCTACGAGCAGTACTTC. It translates to CASSQQGNSYEQYF.

This clone has a handful of counts. The chain uses TRBV2 and TRBJ1-1; maybe TRBD1 (5 bases). CDR1 SNHLY and CDR2 FYNNEI come from the germline V gene. Deletions cut 1 base from V and 1 base from J, with 10 bases between. CDR3 length: 15 amino acids. The chain's CDR3 is CASSEVGTANTEAFF. The CDR3 DNA is TGTGCCAGCAGTGAAGTGGGGACTGCGAACACTGAAGCTTTCTTT.

V and J are TRBV18 and TRBJ1-2; 8 bases are shared with TRBD1. The CDR3 spans 14 residues. Unmatched junction bases numbered 3, after V lost 2 bases and J lost 4 bases. Germline values: CDR1 KGHSH, CDR2 LQKENI. CDR3 region: CASSPLGQVYGYTF. DNA for the CDR3: TGTGCCAGCTCACCATTGGGACAGGTCTATGGCTACACCTTC.

This chain links TRBV24-1 with TRBJ2-2; D call uncertain. V was trimmed by 5 bases and J by 5 bases, leaving 5 bases between them. The CDR3 has 12 amino acids. Germline CDR1 KGHDR, CDR2 SFDVKD. The DNA for the CDR3 is TGTGCCACCAGTGGTCGGACCGGGGAGCTGTTTTTT. Amino acids: CATSGRTGELFF.

V gene TRBV2 combines with J gene TRBJ2-7; TRBD2 matches at 11 bases. After removal of 2 bases from V and 7 bases from J, the junction contained 7 bases not matched to a gene. CDR3 size: 15 residues. CDR1 SNHLY and CDR2 FYNNEI come from the germline V gene. CDR3 DNA: TGTGCCAGCAGTGAAACTAGCGGGAGTCGATGGGAGCAGTACTTC. Translating gives CASSETSGSRWEQYF.

The chain is built from TRBV7-9 and TRBJ2-3; TRBD2 agrees at 7 bases. Per the germline V gene, CDR1 is SEHNR and CDR2 is FQNEAQ (reference sequence). Germline trimming cut 5 bases from V and 4 bases from J; bases unmatched to any gene: 6. There are 14 residues in the CDR3. In DNA, the CDR3 is TGTGCCAGCAGCAGAAGAAGCGGGGCAGATACGCAGTATTTT. Amino acid sequence: CASSRRSGADTQYF. The variable domain in full, completed from reference TRBV7-9 and TRBJ2-3, reads DTGVSQNPRHKITKRGQNVTFRCDPISEHNRLYWYRQTLGQGPEFLTYFQNEAQLEKSRLLSDRFSAERPKGSFSTLEIQRTEQGDSAMYLCASSRRSGADTQYFGPGTRLTVL.

The rearrangement links TRBV6-1 to TRBJ2-6; 7 bases agree with TRBD2. Germline CDR1 is MNHNS and CDR2 is SASEGT. Germline trimming cut 2 bases from V and 1 base from J; bases unmatched to any gene: 8. The CDR3 length is 18 residues. CDR3 protein: CASSELAASLSGANVLTF. CDR3 sequence (DNA): TGTGCCAGCAGTGAACTAGCGGCGAGCCTTTCTGGGGCCAACGTCCTGACTTTC.

The gene calls are TRBV7-6 and TRBJ2-2; no clear D gene. The V end was cut by 1 base, the J end by 6 bases, with 12 bases between. CDR3 size: 15 residues. From germline, CDR1 is SGHVS and CDR2 FNYEAQ. The CDR3: CASSLDSRRAGELFF. The CDR3 nucleotides are TGTGCCAGCAGCTTAGATTCTAGGAGAGCCGGGGAGCTGTTTTTT.